The sequence of this T cell receptor (beta chain) was determined in a study of Graves' ophthalmopathy and Graves' hyperthyroidism. Germline trimming cut 6 bases from V and 4 bases from J; bases unmatched to any gene: 5. From germline, CDR1 is MNHEY and CDR2 SVGAGI. The CDR3 spans 14 residues. The sample holds a few counts of this clonotype. Amplified TCR beta CDR3 regions were obtained using RNA transcripts as template. Second-round multiplex PCR followed a first-round RT-PCR using HTBI primers. TCRdb independently ran MiXCR on the multiplex PCR reads; one entry per CDR3 protein. The sample contains more than 1,000,000 distinct CDR3 sequences, 36% of which appear only once.

The chain recombines TRBV6-5 with TRBJ2-2, with 7 nucleotides matching TRBD1. The sequenced sample consisted of peripheral blood or thyroid tissue (not recorded which). The receptor was derived from an adult man with Graves' hyperthyroidism. In DNA, the CDR3 is TGTGCCAGCAGGAGGGACAGTCTCACCGGGGAGCTGTTTTTT. Protein product: CASRRDSLTGELFF.